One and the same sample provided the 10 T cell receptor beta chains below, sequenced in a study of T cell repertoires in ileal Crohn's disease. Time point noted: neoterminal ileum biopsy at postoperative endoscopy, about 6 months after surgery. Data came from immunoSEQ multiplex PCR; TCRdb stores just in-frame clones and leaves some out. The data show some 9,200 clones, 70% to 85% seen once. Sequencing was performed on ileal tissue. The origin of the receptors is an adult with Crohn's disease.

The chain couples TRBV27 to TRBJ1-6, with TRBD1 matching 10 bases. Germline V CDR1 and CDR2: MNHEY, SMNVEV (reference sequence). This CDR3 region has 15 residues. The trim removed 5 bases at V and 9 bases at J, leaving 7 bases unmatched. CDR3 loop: CASSPRDRGASPLHF. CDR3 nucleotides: TGTGCCAGCAGTCCCCGGGACAGGGGCGCTTCACCCCTCCACTTT.

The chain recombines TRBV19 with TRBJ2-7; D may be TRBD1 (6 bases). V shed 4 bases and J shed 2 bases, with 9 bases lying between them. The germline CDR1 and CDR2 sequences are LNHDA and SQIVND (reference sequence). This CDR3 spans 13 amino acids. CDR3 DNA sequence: TGTGCCAGTAGTAATCAGGGGACCTACGAGCAGTACTTC. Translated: CASSNQGTYEQYF.

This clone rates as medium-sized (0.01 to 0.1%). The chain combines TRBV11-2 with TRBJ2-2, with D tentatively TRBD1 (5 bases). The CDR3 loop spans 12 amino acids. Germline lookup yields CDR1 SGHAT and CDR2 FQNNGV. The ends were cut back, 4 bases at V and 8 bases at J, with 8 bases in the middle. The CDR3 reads CASSSRVGELFF. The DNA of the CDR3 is TGTGCCAGCAGCTCCAGGGTTGGGGAGCTGTTTTTT.

CDR3 nucleotides: TGTGCCAGCAGTTACGCGTCAATGGGGGGGGAGCAGTACTTC. Amino acids: CASSYASMGGEQYF. This sequence joins TRBV6-6 and TRBJ2-7; 7 bases align to TRBD2. The CDR3 is 14 amino acids. The germline V gene encodes CDR1 MNHNY and CDR2 SVGAGI (reference sequence). The junction had 8 bases not matched to a gene; V was cut back by 2 bases and J by 7 bases.

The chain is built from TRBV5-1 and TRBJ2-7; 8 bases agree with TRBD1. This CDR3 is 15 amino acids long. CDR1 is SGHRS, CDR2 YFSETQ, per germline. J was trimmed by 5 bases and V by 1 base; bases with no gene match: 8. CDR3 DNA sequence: TGCGCCAGCAGCTTGACAGGGGGTCGTTCCGACGAGCAGTACTTC. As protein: CASSLTGGRSDEQYF.

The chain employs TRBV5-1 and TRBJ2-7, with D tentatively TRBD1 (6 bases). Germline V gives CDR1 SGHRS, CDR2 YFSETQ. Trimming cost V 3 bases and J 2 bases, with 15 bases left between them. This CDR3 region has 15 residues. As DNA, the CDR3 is TGCGCCAGCAGCTCGGGCGGTCCAGGGGCCTACGAGCAGTACTTC. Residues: CASSSGGPGAYEQYF.

The CDR3 protein is CASKQAETGELFF. The CDR3 bases are TGTGCCAGTAAGCAGGCCGAGACCGGGGAGCTGTTTTTT. The chain is built from TRBV5-4 and TRBJ2-2; D call uncertain. The germline V gene has CDR1 SGHNT and CDR2 YYREEE (reference sequence). The germline V and J ends were trimmed by 8 bases and 5 bases, with 13 bases remaining between them. The CDR3 contains 13 residues.

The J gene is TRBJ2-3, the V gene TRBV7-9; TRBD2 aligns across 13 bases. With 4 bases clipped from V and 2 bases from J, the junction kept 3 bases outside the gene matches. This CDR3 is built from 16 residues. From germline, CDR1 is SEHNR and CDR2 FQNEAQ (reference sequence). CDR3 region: CASSSGLAGATDTQYF. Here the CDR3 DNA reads TGTGCCAGCAGCTCAGGACTAGCGGGAGCCACAGATACGCAGTATTTT. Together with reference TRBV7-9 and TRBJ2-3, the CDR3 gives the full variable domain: DTGVSQNPRHKITKRGQNVTFRCDPISEHNRLYWYRQTLGQGPEFLTYFQNEAQLEKSRLLSDRFSAERPKGSFSTLEIQRTEQGDSAMYLCASSSGLAGATDTQYFGPGTRLTVL.

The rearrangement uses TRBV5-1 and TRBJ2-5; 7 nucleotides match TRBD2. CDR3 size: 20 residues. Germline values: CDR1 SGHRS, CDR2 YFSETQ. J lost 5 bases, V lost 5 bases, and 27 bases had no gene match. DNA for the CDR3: TGCGCCAGCAGAACTCTCCGGGGCGGCGCGGGAGTTCGGGGGTCGGAGACCCAGTACTTC. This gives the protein CASRTLRGGAGVRGSETQYF.

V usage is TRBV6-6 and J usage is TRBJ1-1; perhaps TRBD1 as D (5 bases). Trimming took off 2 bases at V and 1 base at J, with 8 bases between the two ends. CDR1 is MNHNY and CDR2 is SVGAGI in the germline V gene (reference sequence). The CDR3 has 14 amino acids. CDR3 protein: CASSYGGKNTEAFF. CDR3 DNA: TGTGCCAGCAGTTACGGGGGGAAGAACACTGAAGCTTTCTTT.